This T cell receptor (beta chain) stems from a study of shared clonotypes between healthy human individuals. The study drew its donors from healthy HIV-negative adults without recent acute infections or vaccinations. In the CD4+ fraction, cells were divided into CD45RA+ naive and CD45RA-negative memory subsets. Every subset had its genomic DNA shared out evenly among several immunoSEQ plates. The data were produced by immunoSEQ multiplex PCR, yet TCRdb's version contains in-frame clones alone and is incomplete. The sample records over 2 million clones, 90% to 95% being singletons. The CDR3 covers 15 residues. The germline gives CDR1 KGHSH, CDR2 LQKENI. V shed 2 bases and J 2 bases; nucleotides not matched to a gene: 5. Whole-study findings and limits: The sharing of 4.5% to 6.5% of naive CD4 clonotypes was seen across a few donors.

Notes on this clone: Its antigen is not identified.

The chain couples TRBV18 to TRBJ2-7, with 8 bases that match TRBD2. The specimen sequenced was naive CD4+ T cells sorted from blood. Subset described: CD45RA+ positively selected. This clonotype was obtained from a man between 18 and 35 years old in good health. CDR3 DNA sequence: TGTGCCAGCTCACCAGAAGCGGGAGTCCCCTACGAGCAGTACTTC. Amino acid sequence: CASSPEAGVPYEQYF.